This is a list of T cell receptor beta chains from one sample in a study of blood T cell repertoires in COVID-19. Clones were read by immunoSEQ multiplex PCR, and TCRdb kept only the in-frame ones, dropping some. This sample carries about 300,000 clones, about nine tenths of them seen once, and the ten largest clones take under 3.5%. The sample consisted of PBMCs or T cells enriched from blood (not recorded which). The receptors here all came from a woman aged 50 to 60 who had been exposed to COVID-19. Each CDR3 is given with its conserved first and last residue. D genes are given only for firm matches. The size entry is marked missing in some rows and otherwise reads once, few, many or a size class.

>TRBD2|NA|TRBV28|TRBJ2-7
TGTGCCAGCAGTCGAAGAAAAGGGACTAGCGGGGGTTGCTACGAGCAGTACTTC
CASSRRKGTSGGCYEQYF
>NA|NA|TRBV28|TRBJ1-1
TGTGCCAGCAGTTTACACAGAATGAACACTGAAGCTTTCTTT
CASSLHRMNTEAFF
>NA|NA|TRBV5-1|TRBJ1-2
TGCGCCAGCAGCATACGAACTCCGGGAGCTATAAAAACTAACTATGGCTACACCTTC
CASSIRTPGAIKTNYGYTF
>NA|NA|TRBV7-9|TRBJ2-7
TGTGCCAGCAGCTTACGAGCCGGTGATACTTACGAGCAGTACTTC
CASSLRAGDTYEQYF
>NA|NA|TRBV6-4|TRBJ1-2
TGTGCCAGCAGTGAGATCGCGGGCTCCTATGGCTACACCTTC
CASSEIAGSYGYTF
>TRBD1|NA|TRBV27|TRBJ1-4
TGTGCCAGCAGTTTCCGACAGGGGGCGTGGGAAAAACTGTTTTTT
CASSFRQGAWEKLFF
>NA|once|TRBV6-5|TRBJ2-3
TGTGCCAGCAGATCGTCGGGACTTGGCACAGATACGCAGTATTTT
CASRSSGLGTDTQYF
>TRBD1|once|TRBV9|TRBJ2-7
TGTGCCAGCAGCGTAGAAGGACAGGGGGCCTACGAGCAGTACTTC
CASSVEGQGAYEQYF
>NA|NA|TRBV11-2|TRBJ1-1
TGTGCCAGCAGCTACCTACTACAGGGATCGGGCACTGAAGCTTTCTTT
CASSYLLQGSGTEAFF
>TRBD1|NA|TRBV7-2|TRBJ1-5
TGTGCCAGCAGCGCGGACAGGGGGCAAAATCAGCCCCAGCATTTT
CASSADRGQNQPQHF
>TRBD2|NA|TRBV5-1|TRBJ2-7
TGCGCCAGCACGTCTAGCGGGGAAGAGCAGTACTTC
CASTSSGEEQYF
>NA|NA|TRBV6-5|TRBJ1-3
TGTGCCAGCAGTTACTCCCCGGGGGGAACTGGAAACACCATATATTTT
CASSYSPGGTGNTIYF
>TRBD1|NA|TRBV4-1|TRBJ2-7
TGCGCCAGCAGCCAAGATCAACAAGGGACAGGGAACTACGAGCAGTACTTC
CASSQDQQGTGNYEQYF
>TRBD1|NA|TRBV5-5|TRBJ1-5
TGTGCCAGCAGCTTGGCAGGGGGCGCCGGTCAGCCCCAGCATTTT
CASSLAGGAGQPQHF
>NA|NA|TRBV4-2|TRBJ2-7
TGTGCCAGCAGCCCGTCTGAGGTCTACGAGCAGTACTTC
CASSPSEVYEQYF
>NA|NA|TRBV5-4|TRBJ1-1
TGTGCCAGCAGCCGGACTTATGGAAACACTGAAGCTTTCTTT
CASSRTYGNTEAFF
>NA|NA|TRBV11-2|TRBJ2-1
TGTGCCAGCAGCCGACTATTAGGGATAGCCCCCTACAATGAGCAGTTCTTC
CASSRLLGIAPYNEQFF
>NA|few|TRBV6-1|TRBJ1-5
TGTGCCAGCAGTGAACGGGAAACAGGGTCGAGCAATCAGCCCCAGCATTTT
CASSERETGSSNQPQHF
>TRBD2|NA|TRBV28|TRBJ2-1
TGTGCCAGCAACCCCGGGGGGGTATACAATGAGCAGTTCTTC
CASNPGGVYNEQFF
>TRBD1|NA|TRBV27|TRBJ1-5
TGTGCCAGCAGTTCGTCCCGGGACAGGGTAAGCAATCAGCCCCAGCATTTT
CASSSSRDRVSNQPQHF
>TRBD1|NA|TRBV6-2/TRBV6-3|TRBJ1-2
TGTGCCAGCAGTTTCCTTCCGGGACAGGAGCCCTATGGCTACACCTTC
CASSFLPGQEPYGYTF
>NA|NA|TRBV29-1|TRBJ1-2
TGCAGCGTCACAGGGATAGATGGCTACACCTTC
CSVTGIDGYTF
>NA|NA|TRBV25-1|TRBJ2-1
TGTGCCAGCAGTGTTGCCCAGGGAGGATACAATGAGCAGTTCTTC
CASSVAQGGYNEQFF
>NA|NA|TRBV7-6|TRBJ2-7
TGTGCCAGCAGCCCCCGGGTGGGTCCCTACGAGCAGTACTTC
CASSPRVGPYEQYF
>TRBD1|once|TRBV5-4|TRBJ2-7
TGTGCCAGCAGCTTGCCCCCAACCGGGACAGCGGCCTACGAGCAGTACTTC
CASSLPPTGTAAYEQYF
>NA|NA|TRBV27|TRBJ1-1
TGTGCCAGCTCTTACGGGGTTGTGAACACTGAAGCTTTCTTT
CASSYGVVNTEAFF
>NA|NA|TRBV10-3|TRBJ2-7
TGTGCCATCAGTGAGTCGGTGGAGGGACAGAGCTACGAGCAGTACTTC
CAISESVEGQSYEQYF
>NA|NA|TRBV7-2|TRBJ2-1
TGTGCCAGCAGCCCGGCCCCACCCATGACTAGCTCCTACAATGAGCAGTTCTTC
CASSPAPPMTSSYNEQFF
>NA|NA|TRBV5-1|TRBJ2-5
TGCGCCAGCAGCTCAATCAGGGTTAGCGGCGAGACCCAGTACTTC
CASSSIRVSGETQYF
>NA|NA|TRBV29-1|TRBJ1-1
TGCAGCGTTGAAGTGGGCAGGAACACTGAAGCTTTCTTT
CSVEVGRNTEAFF
>TRBD2|NA|TRBV29-1|TRBJ2-7
TGCAGCGTTGTACTGCTCTTGGCAGCGGGGGGGCCCGAGCAGTACTTC
CSVVLLLAAGGPEQYF
>NA|NA|TRBV6-2/TRBV6-3|TRBJ2-7
TGTGCCAGCAGTCCAGCGGGTGCTACCTACGAGCAGTACTTC
CASSPAGATYEQYF
>TRBD1|few|TRBV6-5|TRBJ1-4
TGTGCCAGCAGTTACACTCCGACAGGGGCAGAAAAACTGTTTTTT
CASSYTPTGAEKLFF
>NA|NA|TRBV24-1|TRBJ1-2
TGTGCCACCAGTGATTCGACCCGGGAGGTGAACTATGGCTACACCTTC
CATSDSTREVNYGYTF
>TRBD1|NA|TRBV19|TRBJ1-3
TGTGCCAGTAGTATGGTAGGGACAGCCGGAAACACCATATATTTT
CASSMVGTAGNTIYF
>TRBD1|NA|TRBV6-5|TRBJ1-3
TGTGCCAGCAACAGGGGGTTAGGGAACACCATATATTTT
CASNRGLGNTIYF
>NA|NA|TRBV11-2|TRBJ1-2
TGTGCCAGCAGTACGGGGGGCCACTATGGCTACACCTTC
CASSTGGHYGYTF
>TRBD1|NA|TRBV18|TRBJ2-4
TGTGCCAGCTCGCTACAGGGGCCTAACGCCAAAAACATTCAGTACTTC
CASSLQGPNAKNIQYF
>NA|NA|TRBV3-1/TRBV3-2|TRBJ1-2
TGTGCCAGCAGCCAAGCAGGGGAAGGCTACACCTTC
CASSQAGEGYTF
>NA|NA|TRBV29-1|TRBJ1-5
TGCAGCGCAGGACTGCCCAATCAGCCCCAGCATTTT
CSAGLPNQPQHF
>TRBD1|once|TRBV11-2|TRBJ2-1
TGTGCCAGCAGCTTGGGACAGGCCAAGTTCTTC
CASSLGQAKFF
>NA|NA|TRBV28|TRBJ1-4
TGTGCCAGCAGTTCTTCTCGGGTCGTAAATGAAAAACTGTTTTTT
CASSSSRVVNEKLFF
>NA|NA|TRBV29-1|TRBJ1-2
TGCAGCGTTAACCCCGGGTCCCCGTTCTACACCTTC
CSVNPGSPFYTF
>TRBD1|NA|TRBV7-2|TRBJ2-7
TGTGCCAGCACCCTAACCGGGACAGCAAGCTCCTACGAGCAGTACTTC
CASTLTGTASSYEQYF